This record covers a single T cell receptor (beta chain). This specimen comes from a study of blood T cell repertoires in COVID-19. Here immunoSEQ multiplex PCR was the method, and the copy in TCRdb shows in-frame clones only, minus some. This table holds some 490,000 clones, approximately 91% found once. Adults between roughly 18 and 90 years of age took part from more than 20 US areas. Two negative PCRs, clearance, or symptom resolution were required of recovered Cohort 3 donors. The germline V gene encodes CDR1 ENHRY and CDR2 SYGVKD. V was clipped by 10 bases and J by 5 bases; unmatched bases: 3. The CDR3 is 12 residues long.

The V call is TRBV10-3, the J call TRBJ1-1, with 11 bases identical to TRBD1. Sequenced material: PBMCs or T cells enriched from blood (not recorded which). The sequence derives from a woman aged 60-70 years who had recovered from COVID-19. The CDR3 DNA follows: TGTGCCACGGGACAGGGGGATACTGAAGCTTTCTTT. It codes for CATGQGDTEAFF.